This note documents a single T cell receptor beta chain sequence. Its antigen is as yet unknown. The data derive from a study of T cells in Graves' hyperthyroidism and ophthalmopathy. Findings of the study overall: Most clonotypes expanded in thyroid above 0.001 were likewise present in blood.

Amplified TCR beta CDR3 regions came from RNA transcripts. HTBI primers were the set used in a first-round RT-PCR of the TCR CDR3. TCRdb analysed the multiplex PCR reads with MiXCR anew, one entry per CDR3 protein. The table includes about 530,000 distinct CDR3 sequences, roughly 15% detected once. This CDR3 is 17 amino acids long. V shed 0 bases and J 4 bases; nucleotides not matched to a gene: 9. Germline V gene data show CDR1 as LNHNV and CDR2 as YYDKDF (reference sequence). Sequenced material: blood. The sequence was collected from a woman in her late teens or twenties with Graves' ophthalmopathy. The rearrangement joins TRBV15 to TRBJ1-2, with TRBD1 matching over 9 bases. Here the CDR3 reads CATSRDPTGGGSYGYTF. Here the CDR3 DNA reads TGTGCCACCAGCAGAGATCCGACAGGGGGTGGAAGCTATGGCTACACCTTC.